One T cell receptor beta chain is described in this entry. Its antigen remains unidentified. TCRdb's copy holds only in-frame clones and misses some; the assay was immunoSEQ multiplex PCR. The sample records approximately 80,000 clones, around 90% being singletons. The CDR3 consists of 14 residues. Trimming shortened V by 0 bases and J by 3 bases, and 6 bases separated the two germline ends. Germline-derived CDR1 and CDR2 are SGHRS and YFSETQ. This sample is drawn from a study of OX40 agonist ivuxolimab in advanced cancers. The study's findings and limits: CD4+ T cells averaged fewer expanded clones than CD8+ T cells.

The receptor's source is an adult with an advanced solid tumor such as melanoma, head and neck, liver or kidney cancer. The chain combines TRBV5-1 with TRBJ1-4, with D hard to call. The sample here was CD4+ or CD8+ T cells sorted from blood, taken in a trial of the OX40 agonist ivuxolimab. The CDR3 DNA reads as TGCGCCAGCAGCTTGGAGGTAGCTAATGAAAAACTGTTTTTT. Protein sequence: CASSLEVANEKLFF.